The sequence of this T cell receptor (beta chain) was determined in a study of response to subunit inactivated influenza vaccine. Using its own MiXCR run on the RT-PCR reads, TCRdb lists one record per CDR3 protein. This sample yields more than 400,000 distinct CDR3 sequences, of which approximately 7.8% are seen a single time; over 10% belongs to the top ten. General study findings and limits: Only a handful of new T cells, the authors suggested, are recruited with each seasonal influenza vaccination.

In this sample, this clonotype turned up many times. Its antigen is not identified. Source: PBMCs from blood, taken about 23 months after vaccination. The source of this sequence is a man aged 50 to 69 who received an inactivated influenza vaccine.

CDR3 nucleotide sequence: TGTGCCAGCAGTTCCGCCGACAGGACTTACTCCTACGAGCAGTACTTC. The encoded protein is CASSSADRTYSYEQYF. This chain connects TRBV6-2 or TRBV6-3 to TRBJ2-7, with a tentative D call TRBD1 (6 bases). The CDR3 is 16 amino acids. Trimming shortened V by 4 bases and J by 0 bases, and 16 bases separated the two germline ends. Looked up from germline, CDR1 is MNHEY and CDR2 is SVGEGT.